This TCR beta chain was identified during a study of post-analysis software for immune sequencing data. General study points: The study found TRBV5-6, TRBV5-1 and TRBV20-1 among a few TRBV segments more frequent in patients than controls.

Carried by the TCR beta cDNA libraries were unique molecular identifiers. A single record per CDR3 protein comes from TCRdb applying MiXCR to the PCR reads. The data show approximately 690,000 distinct CDR3 sequences, around 60% seen once. On this clonotype: Its antigen is as yet unknown. A junction boundary mismatches the germline segment, possibly from a read error.

From germline, CDR1 is LGHDT and CDR2 YNNKEL (reference sequence). The CDR3 runs 12 residues. The specimen was blood. This chain connects TRBV3-1 to TRBJ1-2, with D unresolved. This receptor was obtained from a girl aged 2-15 years with multiple sclerosis. The CDR3 reads CVSSPGDYGYTF. CDR3 DNA: TGTGTCAGCAGCCCTGGGGACTATGGCTACACCTTC.